The 25 T cell receptor beta chains in this list originate from one sample, sequenced in a study of early T cells in non-severe SARS-CoV-2 infection. TCRdb itself ran the 5' RACE reads through MiXCR, one entry per CDR3 protein. The top ten hold about 12% of the sample, which has tens of thousands of distinct CDR3 sequences, roughly 12% seen once. The source was whole blood, collected at baseline. The receptors shown here come from an adult who was a healthcare worker with PCR-confirmed SARS-CoV-2 infection or an uninfected control (not recorded which).

This chain links TRBV7-2 with TRBJ1-4; 9 nucleotides agree with TRBD1. CDR1 SGHTA and CDR2 FQGNSA come from the germline V gene. Germline trimming cut 5 bases from V and 2 bases from J; bases unmatched to any gene: 6. The CDR3 runs 16 residues. CDR3 in amino acids: CASSNGQGPTNEKLFF. CDR3 in DNA: TGTGCCAGCAGCAACGGACAGGGGCCGACTAATGAAAAACTGTTTTTT. Full variable domain (missing parts from reference TRBV7-2 and TRBJ1-4): GAGVSQSPSNKVTEKGKDVELRCDPISGHTALYWYRQSLGQGLEFLIYFQGNSAPDKSGLPSDRFSAERTGGSVSTLTIQRTQQEDSAVYLCASSNGQGPTNEKLFFGSGTQLSVL.

This clonotype was seen ten or more times. V is TRBV6-4 and J is TRBJ1-1; D is unresolved. The germline V and J ends were trimmed by 6 bases and 0 bases, with 11 bases remaining between them. The CDR3 sequence is 14 residues long. From germline, CDR1 is MRHNA and CDR2 SNTAGT. The CDR3 spells CASRQTSMNTEAFF. CDR3 DNA: TGTGCCAGCAGGCAGACATCGATGAACACTGAAGCTTTCTTT.

There are a few counts of this clonotype. This chain joins TRBV19 and TRBJ1-4; no definite D call. Trimming cost V 7 bases and J 0 bases, with 12 bases left between them. Germline-derived CDR1 and CDR2 are LNHDA and SQIVND (reference sequence). The length of the CDR3 is 15 residues. This chain's CDR3 is CASTPTLATNEKLFF. The CDR3 nucleotides are TGTGCCAGTACCCCGACCCTTGCAACTAATGAAAAACTGTTTTTT.

In this sample, this clonotype turned up many times. The gene calls are TRBV28 and TRBJ1-1; 9 bases are a match to TRBD1. CDR1 and CDR2 (germline): MDHEN, SYDVKM. This CDR3 contains 15 residues. The V gene end was trimmed by 4 bases and the J gene end by 6 bases; junction bases not matched to a gene: 9. In DNA, the CDR3 is TGTGCCAGCAGTTCCGCCGGGACAGGGCGGCCTGAAGCTTTCTTT. This codes for CASSSAGTGRPEAFF.

This rearrangement joins TRBV12-3 or TRBV12-4 to TRBJ2-3, with TRBD2 identical over 8 bases. The ends lost 7 bases at V and 9 bases at J; junction bases unmatched: 12. The CDR3 consists of 14 residues. CDR3 in amino acids: CASTGGPHSGTQYF. As DNA, the CDR3 is TGTGCCAGCACGGGGGGGCCCCACAGCGGCACGCAGTATTTT.

This clonotype was seen a few times. V usage is TRBV20-1 and J usage is TRBJ2-4; D possibly corresponds to TRBD2 (6 bases). Deletions cut 5 bases from V and 6 bases from J, with 14 bases between. Germline CDR1 and CDR2: DFQATT and SNEGSKA (reference sequence). CDR3 length equals 13 residues. Here the CDR3 reads CSAAQGGRNIQYF. CDR3 nucleotides: TGCAGTGCTGCGCAGGGAGGAAGAAACATTCAGTACTTC.

V usage is TRBV14 and J usage is TRBJ1-3; D gene unclear. In germline, CDR1 is SGHDN, CDR2 FVKESK. The length of the CDR3 is 14 residues. Trimming shortened V by 1 base and J by 0 bases, and 4 bases separated the two germline ends. The CDR3 sequence is CASSQGLSGNTIYF. In DNA form, the CDR3 reads TGTGCCAGCAGCCAAGGCCTCTCTGGAAACACCATATATTTT. Together with reference TRBV14 and TRBJ1-3, the CDR3 gives the full variable domain: EAGVTQFPSHSVIEKGQTVTLRCDPISGHDNLYWYRRVMGKEIKFLLHFVKESKQDESGMPNNRFLAERTGGTYSTLKVQPAELEDSGVYFCASSQGLSGNTIYFGEGSWLTVV.

The rearrangement joins TRBV6-1 to TRBJ2-1, with 10 bases that match TRBD2. Germline loops: CDR1 MNHNS, CDR2 SASEGT. There are 15 residues in the CDR3. The trim removed 1 base at V and 7 bases at J, leaving 4 bases unmatched. CDR3 loop: CASSEESGGANEQFF. In DNA, the CDR3 is TGTGCCAGCAGTGAAGAAAGCGGGGGGGCGAATGAGCAGTTCTTC.

This clonotype showed up just a few times. The DNA for the CDR3 is TGTGCCAGCAGCAAAGTAAACAGGGAGGTGAACACTGAAGCTTTCTTT. Translated: CASSKVNREVNTEAFF. The chain recombines TRBV21-1 with TRBJ1-1; TRBD1 is the table's D call, not checked against the DNA. TRBV21-1 is a known pseudogene. This CDR3 is built from 16 residues.

This clonotype is a singleton in its sample. The CDR3 region is CASSPLGGGPSYNEQFF. CDR3 DNA: TGTGCCAGCAGTCCCCTGGGGGGCGGGCCCTCCTACAATGAGCAGTTCTTC. The chain joins TRBV6-2 or TRBV6-3 to TRBJ2-1; the D call may be TRBD1 or TRBD2 (6 bases each). The germline V and J ends were trimmed by 5 bases and 0 bases, with 17 bases remaining between them. This CDR3 is built from 17 residues. Germline V gives CDR1 MNHEY, CDR2 SVGEGT.

This clonotype was recorded at least ten times. The V call is TRBV3-1, the J call TRBJ2-1, with D uncertain. Germline V CDR1 and CDR2: LGHDT, YNNKEL (reference sequence). Deletions cut 0 bases from V and 4 bases from J, with 10 bases between. There are 15 residues in the CDR3. CDR3 residues: CASSQDSLHYNEQFF. CDR3 DNA sequence: TGTGCCAGCAGCCAAGATTCCCTACATTACAATGAGCAGTTCTTC.

This clonotype appeared a few times. The rearrangement links TRBV7-7 to TRBJ2-1, with D perhaps matching TRBD2 (6 bases). V lost 5 bases and J 9 bases, leaving 20 bases between the germline ends. Germline CDR1 reads SSHAT; CDR2 reads FNYEAQ (reference sequence). This CDR3 is 15 amino acids long. This CDR3 reads CASSRDSGGGSEQFF. The CDR3 DNA is TGTGCCAGCAGCCGAGACAGTGGTGGAGGGAGTGAGCAGTTCTTC.

This clonotype was seen ten or more times. The V and J genes are TRBV2 and TRBJ2-1, with 11 positions matching TRBD2. This CDR3 is built from 15 residues. CDR1 is SNHLY, CDR2 FYNNEI, per germline. The V and J ends lost 2 bases and 9 bases, in that order; junction bases with no gene match: 6. CDR3 loop: CASSERGTSGGEQFF. As DNA, the CDR3 is TGTGCCAGCAGTGAAAGGGGGACTAGCGGTGGTGAGCAGTTCTTC.

This clonotype showed up many times. The chain recombines TRBV6-2 or TRBV6-3 with TRBJ2-1; D remains ambiguous. Germline V gives CDR1 MNHEY, CDR2 SVGEGT. V was shortened by 11 bases and J by 1 base, with 12 bases between the two germline ends. The length of the CDR3 is 13 residues. The DNA of the CDR3 is TGTGCCGGCGGAAATCGGTCCTACAATGAGCAGTTCTTC. Translation: CAGGNRSYNEQFF.

This clonotype was seen at least ten times. CDR3 nucleotides: TGTGCCAGCAGCTATAGACCAACCTCAGGGACCACTGAAGCTTTCTTT. This sequence encodes CASSYRPTSGTTEAFF. This sequence joins TRBV11-2 and TRBJ1-1; D possibly corresponds to TRBD1 (5 bases). Looked up from germline, CDR1 is SGHAT and CDR2 is FQNNGV. The CDR3 extends over 16 amino acids. V lost 4 bases to trimming and J lost 4 bases, with 19 bases between them. The whole variable domain, remainder taken from reference TRBV11-2 and TRBJ1-1, is EAGVAQSPRYKIIEKRQSVAFWCNPISGHATLYWYQQILGQGPKLLIQFQNNGVVDDSQLPKDRFSAERLKGVDSTLKIQPAKLEDSAVYLCASSYRPTSGTTEAFFGQGTRLTVV.

The CDR3 DNA sequence: TGCAGTGCTAGAGATGGAGAGGGCCGACTAGCGGGGGAACTTACGCAGTATTTT. Its translation: CSARDGEGRLAGELTQYF. The chain has TRBV20-1 and TRBJ2-3, with 12 bases lining up with TRBD2. Germline V CDR1 and CDR2: DFQATT, SNEGSKA (reference sequence). The CDR3 has 18 residues. The trim removed 0 bases at V and 8 bases at J, leaving 15 bases unmatched.

V gene TRBV28 combines with J gene TRBJ1-4, with D hard to call. V shed 1 base and J shed 5 bases, with 11 bases lying between them. This CDR3 region has 15 residues. Germline V lookup: CDR1 MDHEN, CDR2 SYDVKM. The CDR3 region is CASSLSDLENEKLFF. Here the CDR3 DNA reads TGTGCCAGCAGTTTATCTGACCTCGAAAATGAAAAACTGTTTTTT.

The V gene is TRBV10-3, the J gene TRBJ2-5, with 7 bases aligning to TRBD1. The CDR3 consists of 12 residues. Germline V lookup: CDR1 ENHRY, CDR2 SYGVKD. The J segment lost 2 bases and the V segment lost 6 bases, leaving 0 bases of the junction unmatched. CDR3 coding DNA: TGTGCCATCAGGGGACAGCAAGAGACCCAGTACTTC. It codes for CAIRGQQETQYF.

The chain combines TRBV9 with TRBJ2-7; 7 bases are shared with TRBD2. From germline, CDR1 is SGDLS and CDR2 YYNGEE. V lost 4 bases and J lost 3; bases outside the gene matches: 13. This CDR3 spans 16 amino acids. CDR3 DNA: TGTGCCAGCAGCCAAAGGGAGGCTAGCGGAATCTACGAGCAGTACTTC. Amino acids: CASSQREASGIYEQYF. Full variable domain (missing parts from reference TRBV9 and TRBJ2-7): DSGVTQTPKHLITATGQRVTLRCSPRSGDLSVYWYQQSLDQGLQFLIQYYNGEERAKGNILERFSAQQFPDLHSELNLSSLELGDSALYFCASSQREASGIYEQYFGPGTRLTVT.

This clonotype was counted at least ten times. The V gene is TRBV28, the J gene TRBJ2-1; 10 bases are a match to TRBD2. Looked up from germline, CDR1 is MDHEN and CDR2 is SYDVKM. Unmatched junction bases numbered 13, after V lost 7 bases and J lost 7 bases. The CDR3 has 16 residues. The CDR3 DNA is TGTGCCAGCACCGACTCCTCAGGGACTAGCGCAAATGAGCAGTTCTTC. It is translated as CASTDSSGTSANEQFF.

Only a few counts were recorded for this clonotype. This chain uses TRBV14 with TRBJ1-1; TRBD1 agrees at 8 bases. The CDR3 spans 14 residues. From germline, CDR1 is SGHDN and CDR2 FVKESK. J gave up 4 bases and V 6 bases, and 7 bases lay outside the gene matches. The CDR3 DNA sequence: TGTGCCAGCAGGAACCAGGGGGCTTCCACTGAAGCTTTCTTT. This gives the protein CASRNQGASTEAFF.

This clonotype was seen ten or more times. The chain employs TRBV2 and TRBJ2-5, with D perhaps matching TRBD2 (7 bases). CDR3 length: 14 residues. V was clipped by 1 base and J by 5 bases, with 11 bases between them. From germline, CDR1 is SNHLY and CDR2 FYNNEI. As DNA, the CDR3 is TGTGCCAGCAGTGAAGGGGGGGGCGCGGAGACCCAGTACTTC. Amino acids: CASSEGGGAETQYF.

V usage is TRBV12-3 or TRBV12-4 and J usage is TRBJ2-5; D perhaps matches TRBD2 (5 bases). V was pared by 7 bases and J by 6 bases, with 15 bases between. The CDR3 totals 13 residues. Here the CDR3 reads CASTPPWEQTQYF. The DNA of the CDR3 is TGTGCCAGCACCCCCCCCTGGGAGCAGACCCAGTACTTC.

This clonotype was seen at least ten times. The chain uses TRBV5-1 and TRBJ2-7; either TRBD1 or TRBD2 may supply D (5 bases each). CDR3 size: 13 residues. V was clipped by 3 bases and J by 2 bases, with 9 bases between them. CDR1 is SGHRS, CDR2 YFSETQ, per germline. The CDR3 bases are TGCGCCAGCAGCTCCAGAGGGGCCTACGAGCAGTACTTC. It encodes CASSSRGAYEQYF.

The J gene is TRBJ1-4, the V gene TRBV2; D gene ambiguous. CDR3 length: 15 amino acids. CDR1 and CDR2 (germline): SNHLY, FYNNEI. V was trimmed by 8 bases and J by 3 bases, leaving 16 bases between them. The CDR3 sequence is CASATSRGANEKLFF. The CDR3 DNA reads as TGTGCCAGCGCCACCTCCCGCGGTGCTAATGAAAAACTGTTTTTT.